These T cell receptor beta chains were read from a single sample in a study of blood T cell repertoires in COVID-19. Method: immunoSEQ multiplex PCR; TCRdb's copy keeps in-frame clones and lacks some. The table shows tens of thousands of clones, with approximately 88% occurring only once. The sequencing sample was made of peripheral blood. Receptors were obtained from a man in his 70s with active COVID-19. Each CDR3 is given with its conserved first and last residue. A D gene is named only where the DNA matches it firmly. Clone sizes are given selectively: once, few, many, or a class where the clone is expanded.

>TRBV5-1|.|TRBJ2-3|TRBD1
CASSFGQGSTDTQYF
>TRBV10-1|.|TRBJ2-7|TRBD2
CASSDRGLAGLQYF
>TRBV9|.|TRBJ2-1|.
CASSVGGGTSYNEQFF
>TRBV6-6|.|TRBJ1-2|TRBD1
CASSSTGGQGLDGYTF
>TRBV5-8|.|TRBJ2-7|.
CASSLFLVGGTHEQYF
>TRBV9|.|TRBJ2-1|.
CASSVATTLNEQFF
>TRBV30|few|TRBJ1-3|TRBD1
CAWTLTGGNTIYF
>TRBV19|.|TRBJ1-5|.
CASSLHWRQPQHF
>TRBV19|once|TRBJ2-3|TRBD2
CASSGIAGGLTDTQYF
>TRBV7-2|.|TRBJ2-1|.
CASSLGFGGSNEQFF
>TRBV6-2/TRBV6-3|.|TRBJ2-7|TRBD1
CASSYFAPGTGYEQYF
>TRBV20-1|.|TRBJ2-7|TRBD2
CSASHSRTGPGLASYEQYF
>TRBV11-1|.|TRBJ2-3|.
CASRARDSQWADTQYF
>TRBV3-1/TRBV3-2|.|TRBJ2-5|TRBD2
CASSQGGGREETQYF
>TRBV5-1|few|TRBJ2-7|TRBD1
CASSSGTGEYEQYF
>TRBV6-2/TRBV6-3|.|TRBJ2-5|.
CASSTPWDIETQYF
>TRBV10-1|.|TRBJ2-1|TRBD2
CASSEPSSGRGEQFF
>TRBV28|.|TRBJ2-4|TRBD2
CASSIASGRIAKNIQYF
>TRBV18|.|TRBJ2-3|TRBD2
CASSPPVWRGPSGPTGGTDTQYF
>TRBV7-9|.|TRBJ1-4|.
CASSSFIGGDEKLFF
>TRBV6-5|.|TRBJ1-1|.
CASSIKGGGTEAFF
>TRBV10-3|.|TRBJ2-1|TRBD2
CAISATSGTYNEQFF
>TRBV3-1/TRBV3-2|.|TRBJ2-7|TRBD2
CASSQLFGTGLAGSPYEQYF
>TRBV7-8|.|TRBJ2-3|.
CASSLQGFPGDTQYF
>TRBV4-3|once|TRBJ1-4|TRBD1
CASSQTTGGIFEKLFF
>TRBV7-2|.|TRBJ2-2|.
CASNPLASDTGELFF
>TRBV30|.|TRBJ2-5|.
CAWSTSKTQYF
>TRBV19|.|TRBJ2-2|.
CASTPRTNTGELFF
>TRBV27|.|TRBJ2-2|TRBD2
CASSRLAGARELFF
>TRBV9|.|TRBJ2-6|.
CASSQTAGAGANVLTF
>TRBV7-2|.|TRBJ1-2|.
CASSSYPGLGGYTF
>TRBV29-1|.|TRBJ1-2|TRBD1
CSVAIQGAGYGYTF
>TRBV25-1|.|TRBJ1-4|.
CASSDSGRSNEKLFF
>TRBV5-1|once|TRBJ1-6|TRBD1
CASSLGRGQGSPLHF
>TRBV19|.|TRBJ2-5|TRBD1
CASSMGQGSPETQYF
>TRBV14|few|TRBJ1-1|.
CASSQGGATEAFF
>TRBV6-1|once|TRBJ1-2|.
CASSEAATFKGSW
>TRBV3-1/TRBV3-2|.|TRBJ2-1|TRBD2
CASSQAGGPWNEQFF
>TRBV7-2|.|TRBJ2-6|TRBD1
CASSWGQMANVLTF
>TRBV11-2|.|TRBJ1-1|.
CASSLQHGGTEAFF
>TRBV27|.|TRBJ1-1|.
CASSPRRGSEAFF
>TRBV5-1|.|TRBJ2-2|.
CASSFGGQTGELFF
>TRBV19|few|TRBJ2-7|TRBD1
CASSMLSRGPYEQYF
>TRBV5-1|few|TRBJ2-1|.
CASSLGSSYNEQFF
>TRBV7-9|.|TRBJ2-6|.
CASIPGVSGANVLTF
>TRBV9|once|TRBJ1-2|.
CASSADWANYGYTF
>TRBV6-5|.|TRBJ2-7|TRBD1
CASSYSYRGHGEQYF